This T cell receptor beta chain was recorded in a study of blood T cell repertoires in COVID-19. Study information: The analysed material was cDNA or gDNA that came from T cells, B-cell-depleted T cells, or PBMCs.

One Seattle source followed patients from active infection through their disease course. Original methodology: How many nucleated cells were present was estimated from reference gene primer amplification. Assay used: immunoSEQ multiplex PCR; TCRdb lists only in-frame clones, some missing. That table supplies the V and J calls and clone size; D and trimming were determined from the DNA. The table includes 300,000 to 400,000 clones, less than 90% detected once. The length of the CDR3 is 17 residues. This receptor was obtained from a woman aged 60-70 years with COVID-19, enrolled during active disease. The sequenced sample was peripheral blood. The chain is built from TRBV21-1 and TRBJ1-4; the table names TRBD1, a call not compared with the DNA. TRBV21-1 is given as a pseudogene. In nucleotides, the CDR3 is TGTGCCAGCAGCAAAGGCCACAGGGCGTTAACTAATGAAAAACTGTTTTTT. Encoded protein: CASSKGHRALTNEKLFF.